The text below deals with one T cell receptor (beta chain). Its antigen is not known. The sample's time point: 266 days after commencement of treatment, after nivolumab therapy. Treatment in this sample: AdE1-LMPpoly-expanded autologous EBV-specific T-cell therapy followed by anti-PD-1 nivolumab. This entry comes from a study of EBV T-cell therapy then PD-1 blockade in nasopharyngeal carcinoma. Profiling relied on immunoSEQ multiplex PCR, and the TCRdb table lists in-frame clones only, not all of them. In the table there are about 20,000 clones, roughly four fifths of which are singletons. J lost 5 bases, V lost 4 bases, and 9 bases had no gene match. The CDR3 extends over 16 amino acids. Looked up from germline, CDR1 is SGHVS and CDR2 is FQNEAQ.

V usage is TRBV7-8 and J usage is TRBJ1-4; 8 nucleotides align to TRBD1. This receptor was identified in a man aged 35 to 55 with nasopharyngeal carcinoma. This specimen consisted of CD8+ T cells from blood, obtained between days 200 and 300 from a patient whose treatment included autologous EBV-specific T cells and nivolumab. The CDR3 is CASSSFRDRTNEKLFF. The CDR3 DNA follows: TGTGCCAGCAGCTCCTTCCGGGACAGGACAAATGAAAAACTGTTTTTT. The full variable domain, completed using reference TRBV7-8 and TRBJ1-4, is GAGVSQSPRYKVAKRGQDVALRCDPISGHVSLFWYQQALGQGPEFLTYFQNEAQLDKSGLPSDRFFAERPEGSVSTLKIQRTQQEDSAVYLCASSSFRDRTNEKLFFGSGTQLSVL.